This T cell receptor beta chain emerged from a study of T cell repertoires in cytomegalovirus infection (dated by TCRdb to about 2019). As for the study more broadly: Peptide stimulations targeted recently identified HLA-C-restricted CMV epitopes, whose presentation resists viral immunomodulation, together with well-studied HLA-B-restricted epitopes. The HLA type of each donor mattered for the analysis, because public TCR beta signatures pointed to carriage of CMV infection along with the matching HLA type.

Findings and caveats that apply to the study as a whole: Carriers of CMV infection plus the relevant HLA type were discriminated by the cumulative frequency of public TCR beta family members in the study cohort and in an independent roughly 400-donor cohort. The ex vivo response was dominated by HLA-C-restricted CMV-specific TCR beta clonotypes, which also provided the single most frequent clonotype in two of eight donors.

The treatment or condition label on this specimen signifies: in vitro stimulation with specific CMV peptide epitopes to enrich CMV-specific T cells. With respect to this clonotype: Its antigen is currently not known. Base qualities are not at hand, and no much larger clone is one base apart.

CDR1 and CDR2 (SGHVS, FNYEAQ) derive from the germline V gene. V and J lose 5 bases and 4 bases, and a span of 15 bases separates them. The CDR3 runs 14 amino acids, cysteine and phenylalanine included. Only the CDR3 region is kept as DNA, spanning 42 bases read in frame from base 1. Reads for this sample came from an Illumina HiSeq 1500. Through fastp at Q25 and MiXCR, TCRdb rebuilt clones from the public reads, retaining in-frame beta chains. Each CDR3 protein gets just one entry, which takes the most common genes and DNA from the rows behind it. The sample table records fewer than 30,000 distinct CDR3 sequences; 15% to 20% of these occur just once. About four fifths of the sample rests with the top ten.

This sequence was found in a human donor in good health (CMV status not recorded). Some clones in this sample may be carry-over from other donors' samples. Material: CD8+ T cells from cultured PBMCs, obtained from culture after CMV antigen stimulation. The V gene is TRBV7-6 and the J gene is TRBJ2-7, with an unclear D gene assignment. Here is the DNA: TGTGCCAGCAGCCTAGAGAACAAACCATACGAGCAGTACTTC. This codes for CASSLENKPYEQYF.